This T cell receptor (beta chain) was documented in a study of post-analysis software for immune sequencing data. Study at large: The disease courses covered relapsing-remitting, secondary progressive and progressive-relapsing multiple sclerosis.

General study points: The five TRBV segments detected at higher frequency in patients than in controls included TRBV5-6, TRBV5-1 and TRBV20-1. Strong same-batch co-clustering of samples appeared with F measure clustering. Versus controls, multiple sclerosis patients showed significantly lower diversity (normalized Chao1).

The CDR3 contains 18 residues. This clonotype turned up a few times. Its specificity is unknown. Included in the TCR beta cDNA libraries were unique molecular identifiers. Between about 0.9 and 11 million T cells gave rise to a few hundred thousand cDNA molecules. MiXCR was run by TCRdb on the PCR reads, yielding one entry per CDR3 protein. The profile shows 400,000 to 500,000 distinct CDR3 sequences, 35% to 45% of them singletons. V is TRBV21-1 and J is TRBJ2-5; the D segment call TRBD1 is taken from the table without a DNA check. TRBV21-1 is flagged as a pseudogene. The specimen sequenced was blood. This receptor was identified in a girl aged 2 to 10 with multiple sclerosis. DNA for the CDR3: TGTGCCAGCAGCAAAGAGGATAAGTGGTACAGGGGGATGGAGACCCAGTACTTC. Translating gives CASSKEDKWYRGMETQYF.